The sequence of this TCR beta chain was determined in a study of shared clonotypes between healthy human individuals. Naive CD8 populations comprised CD45RO-negative cells positively selected for CCR7, excluding terminally differentiated effector memory CD45RA+ cells. Trimming took 5 bases from V and 7 from J; bases not matched to a gene: 8. The germline CDR1 and CDR2 sequences are MNHEY and SMNVEV (reference sequence). The CDR3 loop spans 15 amino acids. Measured with immunoSEQ multiplex PCR; TCRdb has only the in-frame clones, and not every one. The table shows some 1,900,000 clones, with just under 95% occurring only once.

Material: naive CD8+ T cells sorted from blood. This clonotype was sampled from a man between 18 and 35 years old in good health. The V and J genes are TRBV27 and TRBJ2-2, with TRBD1 matching 9 bases. This CDR3 reads CASSEEGQGIGELFF. The CDR3 nucleotides are TGTGCCAGCAGTGAAGAGGGACAGGGTATCGGGGAGCTGTTTTTT.